This T cell receptor (beta chain) was recorded in a study of radiotherapy plus CTLA-4 blockade in lung cancer (dated by TCRdb to the late 2010s). Context from the whole study: Objective responses occurred in about 20% of enrolled patients, and around 29% achieved disease control.

In this study, focal radiation therapy paired with CTLA-4 blockade (ipilimumab) was tested in patients who had chemo-refractory metastatic non-small-cell lung cancer. The library was prepared using the immunoSEQ multiplex PCR assay. This is the immuneACCESS table as TCRdb keeps it, with only in-frame sequences that have V and J called. A part of the clones is gone; compared with another copy, unresolved V genes explain less than half, and the rest is unexplained. The sample has tens of thousands of clones on record, more than 70% of them singletons. The ten largest clonotypes hold about 7.2% of the sample. To note about this clone: Its antigen remains unidentified. No much larger clone exists at a distance of one base, and base qualities are not known.

What the study reported, not specific to this receptor: Increased serum interferon-beta after radiation, together with early dynamic changes in blood T cell clones, were reported to be the strongest predictors of response. After treatment with radiotherapy and ipilimumab, TCR clones that originated in tumors expanded in peripheral blood.

Measured from the cysteine to the phenylalanine, the CDR3 is 12 residues long. Solely the CDR3 DNA is kept, with 36 bases framed from the first base. Reading the germline V gene gives CDR1 MDHEN and CDR2 SYDVKM. V and J are trimmed by 7 bases and 3 bases, and the gene matches miss 2 bases of the junction. Material: peripheral blood, obtained from a patient treated with radiotherapy plus ipilimumab. The source is a human donor with non-small cell lung cancer whose response to radiotherapy plus ipilimumab could not be evaluated. The V and J segments used are TRBV28 and TRBJ1-1; TRBD1 aligns with 7 central bases. Here the CDR3 is given as CASTGQHTEAFF. The DNA sequence is as follows: TGTGCCAGCACGGGACAGCACACTGAAGCTTTCTTT.